Sequencing of this T cell receptor beta chain was carried out in a study of CD8+ T cells in alopecia areata. General study results and limits: Compared with normal scalp, lesional scalp had higher clonality and more expanded CD8+ clones.

This CDR3 spans 13 amino acids. CDR1 and CDR2 from the germline V gene are SGHRS and YFSETQ. Trimming took 0 bases from V and 3 from J, leaving 7 bases between them. Extraction of RNA preceded its reverse transcription into cDNA, which served as the sequencing template. Only in-frame clones appear in the TCRdb table, and some are missing; sequencing was by immunoSEQ multiplex PCR. Here the sample spans about 42,000 clones, roughly 65% being singletons. Documented treatment: oral pan-JAK inhibitor, 5-10 mg twice daily. Alopecia areata patients gave lesional scalp punch biopsies and peripheral blood samples. This clone has only a few counts. Its antigen is unidentified.

This receptor was identified in a human donor with alopecia areata. This chain connects TRBV5-1 to TRBJ2-7; D remains unclear. This specimen consisted of CD8+ T cells sorted from blood, obtained at week 4, from a patient treated with tofacitinib. CDR3 amino acids: CASSLAPNYEQYF. The DNA for the CDR3 is TGCGCCAGCAGCTTGGCCCCAAACTACGAGCAGTACTTC.